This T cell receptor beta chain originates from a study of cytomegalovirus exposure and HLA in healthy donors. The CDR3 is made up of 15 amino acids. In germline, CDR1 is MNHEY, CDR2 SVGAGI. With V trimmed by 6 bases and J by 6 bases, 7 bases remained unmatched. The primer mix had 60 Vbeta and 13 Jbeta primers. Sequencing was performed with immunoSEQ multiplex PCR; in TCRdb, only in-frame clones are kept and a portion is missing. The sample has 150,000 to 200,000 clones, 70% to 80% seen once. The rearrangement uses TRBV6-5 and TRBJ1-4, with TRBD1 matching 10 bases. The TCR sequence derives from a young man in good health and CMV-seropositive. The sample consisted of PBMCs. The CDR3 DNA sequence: TGTGCCAGCAGAAGGGACAGGGGCTCTTATGAAAAACTGTTTTTT. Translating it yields CASRRDRGSYEKLFF.